One sample yielded the 18 T cell receptor beta chains listed below, sequenced in a study of blood T cells in healthy people across ages. Using a J-beta primer mix together with a sample-barcoded 5' primer, a second PCR was run for roughly 7 to 11 cycles. TCRdb recomputed calls from the 5' RACE reads with MiXCR, one row per CDR3 protein. The data hold 600,000 or so distinct CDR3 sequences, with under 25% observed a single time. The sequenced sample consisted of blood. These receptors originate from a man in his 70s in good health.

The genes are TRBV3-1 and TRBJ2-3; D gene ambiguous. Trimming stripped 0 bases from V and 8 bases from J, with 15 bases between. Germline V gene lookup returns CDR1 LGHDT and CDR2 YNNKEL (reference sequence). CDR3 length: 15 amino acids. CDR3 sequence: CASSQESLLAATQYF. As DNA, the CDR3 is TGTGCCAGCAGCCAAGAATCCCTGTTGGCAGCTACGCAGTATTTT.

This clonotype was seen a handful of times. The J gene is TRBJ2-3, the V gene TRBV28, with D perhaps matching TRBD1 or TRBD2 (6 bases each). The germline CDR1 and CDR2 sequences are MDHEN and SYDVKM. The CDR3 runs 14 residues. Trimming pared 5 bases from V and 3 bases from J, leaving 12 bases between. CDR3 in DNA: TGTGCCAGCAGTAAACGGAGGGGGACAGATACGCAGTATTTT. Residues: CASSKRRGTDTQYF.

This clonotype was counted many times. The genes are TRBV29-1 and TRBJ2-5; TRBD2 is a possible D gene (6 bases). This CDR3 has 14 residues. V was pared by 6 bases and J by 5 bases, with 19 bases between. Germline V lookup: CDR1 SQVTM, CDR2 ANQGSEA. CDR3 residues: CSVPLGGRTETQYF. The CDR3 coding sequence is TGCAGCGTCCCTCTTGGAGGGAGAACGGAGACCCAGTACTTC.

The chain has TRBV18 and TRBJ2-7, with TRBD1 matching 10 bases. Germline lookup yields CDR1 KGHSH and CDR2 LQKENI. Trimming removed 2 bases from V and 5 bases from J; junction bases left unmatched: 3. The CDR3 has 14 amino acids. CDR3 amino acids: CASSPGTGVHEQYF. CDR3 nucleotides: TGTGCCAGCTCACCAGGGACAGGGGTGCACGAGCAGTACTTC. The full variable domain, completed using reference TRBV18 and TRBJ2-7, is NAGVMQNPRHLVRRRGQEARLRCSPMKGHSHVYWYRQLPEEGLKFMVYLQKENIIDESGMPKERFSAEFPKEGPSILRIQQVVRGDSAAYFCASSPGTGVHEQYFGPGTRLTVT.

This CDR3 reads CASRVGDRGWDEQFF. CDR3 nucleotides: TGTGCCAGCAGAGTTGGAGACAGGGGTTGGGATGAGCAGTTCTTC. The chain has TRBV2 and TRBJ2-1, with 8 nucleotides matching TRBD1. Germline lookup yields CDR1 SNHLY and CDR2 FYNNEI. The V and J ends lost 6 bases and 8 bases, in that order; junction bases with no gene match: 12. CDR3 size: 15 residues. Looking up the rest from reference TRBV2 and TRBJ2-1 gives the full variable domain: EPEVTQTPSHQVTQMGQEVILRCVPISNHLYFYWYRQILGQKVEFLVSFYNNEISEKSEIFDDQFSVERPDGSNFTLKIRSTKLEDSAMYFCASRVGDRGWDEQFFGPGTRLTVL.

This chain connects TRBV5-6 to TRBJ1-2; no firm D call. Trimming stripped 0 bases from V and 6 bases from J, with 12 bases between. Germline-derived CDR1 and CDR2 are SGHDT and YYEEEE. The CDR3 spans 14 residues. The CDR3 DNA reads as TGTGCCAGCAGCTTGGCCCGCCCTACGGATGGCTACACCTTC. Translated, it gives CASSLARPTDGYTF.

This clonotype showed up just a few times. The chain couples TRBV7-2 to TRBJ1-4, with D uncertain. Germline V gene data show CDR1 as SGHTA and CDR2 as FQGNSA. The CDR3 extends over 15 amino acids. Trimming took off 0 bases at V and 4 bases at J, with 9 bases between the two ends. The CDR3 is CASSLAVGINEKLFF. CDR3 in DNA: TGTGCCAGCAGCTTAGCGGTGGGGATTAATGAAAAACTGTTTTTT.

This clonotype has a count of ten or more. The chain has TRBV24-1 and TRBJ2-3; D might be TRBD1 (5 bases). Germline CDR1 and CDR2: KGHDR and SFDVKD. CDR3 size: 15 residues. Trimming pared 7 bases from V and 0 bases from J, leaving 13 bases between. Here the CDR3 reads CATSSSGRSTDTQYF. The CDR3 DNA sequence: TGTGCCACCAGCTCCTCAGGGCGGAGCACAGATACGCAGTATTTT.

Ten or more counts support this clonotype. This chain joins TRBV29-1 and TRBJ2-1; 8 bases align to TRBD1. CDR1 SQVTM and CDR2 ANQGSEA come from the germline V gene. The CDR3 has 16 amino acids. V lost 0 bases to trimming and J lost 4 bases; unmatched junction nucleotides: 8. CDR3 amino acids: CSVEDPDRGLYNEQFF. CDR3 DNA: TGCAGCGTTGAAGATCCAGACAGGGGCCTTTACAATGAGCAGTTCTTC.

This clonotype showed up just a few times. V usage is TRBV28 and J usage is TRBJ1-5, with D perhaps matching TRBD1 (5 bases). Germline CDR1 is MDHEN and CDR2 is SYDVKM. The V end was cut by 6 bases, the J end by 4 bases, with 13 bases between. The length of the CDR3 is 14 residues. CDR3 coding DNA: TGTGCCAGCAGATCTCGGACACTTAATCAGCCCCAGCATTTT. Amino acids: CASRSRTLNQPQHF.

The chain is built from TRBV20-1 and TRBJ2-5, with a weak D call TRBD2 (6 bases). Near its end, the DNA agrees better with TRBJ2-1, so the J call may be wrong. Germline values: CDR1 DFQATT, CDR2 SNEGSKA (reference sequence). The CDR3 is 10 residues long. Written as DNA, the CDR3 is TGCAGTGCGTATAGCGGTGAGCAGTTCTTC. Translating it yields CSAYSGEQFF.

This clonotype was seen a handful of times. This chain joins TRBV12-3 or TRBV12-4 and TRBJ1-2; D is unresolved. The CDR3 contains 14 residues. V lost 3 bases, J lost 2 bases, and 10 bases lay in between. CDR3 amino acids: CASSLAAFNYGYTF. Written as DNA, the CDR3 is TGTGCCAGCAGTTTGGCAGCTTTCAACTATGGCTACACCTTC.

A note on this clonotype: The junction and the germline gene differ at one end; a read error may be behind it. The chain joins TRBV6-2 or TRBV6-3 to TRBJ2-3, with D possibly being TRBD1 or TRBD2 (5 bases each). The CDR3 is 14 amino acids. Germline CDR1 is MNHEY and CDR2 is SVGEGT. The DNA for the CDR3 is TGTGCCAGCAGTTCGGGAATCTTTACAGGTACGCAGTATTTT. Its protein is CASSSGIFTGTQYF.

In this sample, this clonotype turned up a few times. The chain joins TRBV7-2 to TRBJ2-4; D remains ambiguous. The CDR3 is 13 residues long. The V end was cut by 4 bases, the J end by 5 bases, with 9 bases between. Germline CDR1 reads SGHTA; CDR2 reads FQGNSA. The CDR3 bases are TGTGCCAGCAGCTACCGGCCGCAAAACATTCAGTACTTC. Its translation is CASSYRPQNIQYF.

V usage is TRBV12-3 or TRBV12-4 and J usage is TRBJ2-2; D might be TRBD2 (6 bases). This CDR3 comprises 16 residues. Trimming pared 3 bases from V and 0 bases from J, leaving 11 bases between. The chain's CDR3 is CASSLGGPTNTGELFF. CDR3 nucleotides: TGTGCCAGCAGTTTGGGGGGACCTACGAACACCGGGGAGCTGTTTTTT.

This clonotype turned up a few times. The chain combines TRBV27 with TRBJ2-2; no definite D call. Germline lookup yields CDR1 MNHEY and CDR2 SMNVEV (reference sequence). The CDR3 has 15 amino acids. Trimming took off 6 bases at V and 6 bases at J, with 17 bases between the two ends. Written as DNA, the CDR3 is TGTGCCAGCAGACAATTGGGCGTTTATTCCGGGGAGCTGTTTTTT. Its translation is CASRQLGVYSGELFF.

Only a few counts were recorded for this clonotype. V is TRBV29-1 and J is TRBJ2-6; 8 bases agree with TRBD1. Germline CDR1 SQVTM, CDR2 ANQGSEA. V was clipped by 6 bases and J by 4 bases; unmatched bases: 5. The CDR3 contains 14 residues. The CDR3 DNA reads TGCAGCGTGACAGGGGAGTCCGGGGCCAACGTCCTGACTTTC. Residues: CSVTGESGANVLTF.

The chain is built from TRBV4-3 and TRBJ2-5; 10 bases are shared with TRBD2. The germline V gene has CDR1 LGHNA and CDR2 YSLEER. V lost 4 bases to trimming and J lost 5 bases; unmatched junction nucleotides: 13. This CDR3 is built from 17 residues. CDR3 residues: CASSPRVASGSGETQYF. CDR3 nucleotides: TGCGCCAGCAGCCCAAGAGTGGCTAGCGGGAGTGGTGAGACCCAGTACTTC.